This TCR beta chain was sequenced for a study of shared clonotypes between healthy human individuals. V gave up 4 bases and J gave up 0 bases, with 11 bases separating them. The germline CDR1 and CDR2 sequences are SGHRS and YFSETQ. CDR3 length: 15 amino acids. Study outcomes and limitations: It was the few donors that limited the genetic and exposure-history diversity represented. Some clonotypes were shared by all four sorted-subset donors, while others were not shared. The non-shared ones had lower generation probabilities than the shared ones.

This clone was seen just once. The target antigen is unknown. Researchers divided each subset's genomic DNA evenly across several immunoSEQ plates. The data were produced by immunoSEQ multiplex PCR, yet TCRdb's version contains in-frame clones alone and is incomplete. The sample carries roughly 700,000 clones, around 67% recorded once. The clonotype was recovered from a woman between 25 and 40 years old in good health. The V call is TRBV5-1, the J call TRBJ2-1; tentative D call: TRBD2 (6 bases). The specimen was memory CD4+ T cells sorted from blood. The subset here: CD45RA-negative fraction. The CDR3 protein is CASSGASASYNEQFF. DNA of the CDR3: TGCGCCAGCAGCGGGGCTAGCGCCTCCTACAATGAGCAGTTCTTC.